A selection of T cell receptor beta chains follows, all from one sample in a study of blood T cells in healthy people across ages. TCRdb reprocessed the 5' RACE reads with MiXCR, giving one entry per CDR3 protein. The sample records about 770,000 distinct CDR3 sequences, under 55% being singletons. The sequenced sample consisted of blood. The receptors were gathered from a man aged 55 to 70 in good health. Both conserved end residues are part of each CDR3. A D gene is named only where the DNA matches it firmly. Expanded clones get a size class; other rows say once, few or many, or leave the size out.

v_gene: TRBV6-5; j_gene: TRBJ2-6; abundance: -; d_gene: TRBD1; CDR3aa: CASLGQGVSGANVLTF; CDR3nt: TGTGCCAGCCTCGGACAGGGGGTATCTGGGGCCAACGTCCTGACTTTC
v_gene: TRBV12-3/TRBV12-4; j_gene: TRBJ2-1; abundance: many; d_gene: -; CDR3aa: CASSSAGKARDEQFF; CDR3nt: TGTGCCAGCAGTTCGGCGGGGAAAGCTAGGGATGAGCAGTTCTTC
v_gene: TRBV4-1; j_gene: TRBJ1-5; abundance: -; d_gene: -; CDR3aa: CASSAGGQPQHF; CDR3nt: TGCGCCAGCAGCGCCGGGGGGCAGCCCCAGCATTTT
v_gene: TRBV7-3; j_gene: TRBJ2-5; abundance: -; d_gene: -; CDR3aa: CASSREVLETQYF; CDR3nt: TGTGCCAGCAGCCGAGAGGTTCTAGAGACCCAGTACTTC
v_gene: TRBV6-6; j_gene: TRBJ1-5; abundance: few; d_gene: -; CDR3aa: CASSYLQGFNQPQHF; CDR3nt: TGTGCCAGCAGTTACTTACAGGGCTTTAACCAGCCCCAGCATTTT
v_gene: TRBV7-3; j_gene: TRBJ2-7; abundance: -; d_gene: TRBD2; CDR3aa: CASSKTGGGEQYF; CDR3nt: TGTGCCAGCAGCAAAACGGGCGGGGGCGAGCAGTACTTC
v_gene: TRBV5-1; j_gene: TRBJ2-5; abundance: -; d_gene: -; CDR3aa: CASSDRAGQYF; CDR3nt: TGCGCCAGCAGCGACCGCGCAGGCCAGTACTTC
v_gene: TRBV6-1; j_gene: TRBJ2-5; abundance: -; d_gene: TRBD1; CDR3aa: CASSVRDRGLETQYF; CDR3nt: TGTGCCAGCAGTGTCCGGGACAGGGGGCTGGAGACCCAGTACTTC
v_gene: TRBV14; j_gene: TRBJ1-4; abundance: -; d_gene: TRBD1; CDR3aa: CASSSNYGTDNEKLFF; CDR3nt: TGTGCCAGCAGCTCAAACTATGGGACAGACAATGAAAAACTGTTTTTT
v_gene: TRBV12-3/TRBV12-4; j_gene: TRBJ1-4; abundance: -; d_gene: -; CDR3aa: CASRDSVNEKLFF; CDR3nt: TGTGCCAGCAGGGACAGCGTAAATGAAAAACTGTTTTTT